Listed below are T cell receptor beta chains from one sample, sequenced in a study of blood T cells in healthy people across ages. TCRdb re-called the 5' RACE reads through MiXCR, storing one row per CDR3 protein. The data contain 650,000 to 800,000 distinct CDR3 sequences, roughly 44% of them seen just once; the ten biggest clones take up about a fifth. The sample was blood. These receptor sequences come from a man between 60 and 75 years old in good health. The CDR3 runs from the conserved cysteine through the conserved F or W. A D gene is named only where the DNA matches it firmly. Clone size appears in some rows only: once, few, many, or a class for an expanded clone.

d_call: TRBD1; v_call: TRBV9; clone_size: .; j_call: TRBJ2-3; cdr3_aa: CASTLGQGTDTQYF; cdr3_nt: TGTGCCAGCACCCTCGGACAGGGCACAGATACGCAGTATTTT
d_call: .; v_call: TRBV27; clone_size: .; j_call: TRBJ1-1; cdr3_aa: CASSLSPGLETEAFF; cdr3_nt: TGTGCCAGCAGTTTATCACCCGGCCTGGAGACTGAAGCTTTCTTT
d_call: .; v_call: TRBV12-3/TRBV12-4; clone_size: .; j_call: TRBJ1-6; cdr3_aa: CASSLWGSNSPLHF; cdr3_nt: TGTGCCAGCAGTTTATGGGGAAGTAATTCACCCCTCCACTTT
d_call: .; v_call: TRBV13; clone_size: .; j_call: TRBJ1-2; cdr3_aa: CASSLGTVMWGYTF; cdr3_nt: TGTGCCAGCAGCTTGGGGACCGTCATGTGGGGCTACACCTTC
d_call: .; v_call: TRBV4-3; clone_size: .; j_call: TRBJ1-6; cdr3_aa: CASSQDRTVGSPLHF; cdr3_nt: TGCGCCAGCAGCCAAGATCGGACAGTTGGCTCACCCCTCCACTTT
d_call: .; v_call: TRBV20-1; clone_size: .; j_call: TRBJ2-1; cdr3_aa: CSARSVGPYNEQFF; cdr3_nt: TGCAGTGCTAGAAGCGTAGGCCCCTACAATGAGCAGTTCTTC
d_call: .; v_call: TRBV6-6; clone_size: .; j_call: TRBJ2-1; cdr3_aa: CASSYTGGSGTMQQFF; cdr3_nt: TGTGCCAGCAGTTACACCGGGGGTAGCGGTACAATGCAGCAGTTCTTC
d_call: TRBD2; v_call: TRBV7-2; clone_size: few; j_call: TRBJ2-3; cdr3_aa: CASSITLTSGRLTDTQYF; cdr3_nt: TGTGCCAGCAGCATCACCCTGACTAGCGGGAGACTCACAGATACGCAGTATTTT
d_call: TRBD1; v_call: TRBV15; clone_size: few; j_call: TRBJ1-2; cdr3_aa: CATSRDRDDYGYTF; cdr3_nt: TGTGCCACCAGCAGGGACAGGGACGACTATGGCTACACCTTC
d_call: .; v_call: TRBV29-1; clone_size: few; j_call: TRBJ1-4; cdr3_aa: CSVRTAPEQLFF; cdr3_nt: TGCAGCGTAAGGACCGCGCCCGAACAACTGTTTTTT
d_call: .; v_call: TRBV5-1; clone_size: .; j_call: TRBJ2-3; cdr3_aa: CASSLASKMDTQYF; cdr3_nt: TGCGCCAGCAGCTTGGCTAGCAAGATGGATACGCAGTATTTT
d_call: TRBD1; v_call: TRBV28; clone_size: .; j_call: TRBJ2-5; cdr3_aa: CASSPGTGYPLETQYF; cdr3_nt: TGTGCCAGCAGCCCAGGGACAGGGTATCCATTAGAGACCCAGTACTTC
d_call: .; v_call: TRBV7-9; clone_size: .; j_call: TRBJ2-5; cdr3_aa: CASSRTPGRETQYF; cdr3_nt: TGTGCCAGCAGCCGCACCCCGGGGCGGGAGACCCAGTACTTC
d_call: TRBD2; v_call: TRBV5-1; clone_size: .; j_call: TRBJ2-5; cdr3_aa: CASSLVASGGETQYF; cdr3_nt: TGCGCCAGCAGCTTGGTGGCTAGCGGAGGAGAGACCCAGTACTTC
d_call: TRBD1; v_call: TRBV7-2; clone_size: .; j_call: TRBJ1-5; cdr3_aa: CASSLGTGVLPQPQHF; cdr3_nt: TGTGCCAGCAGCTTAGGGACAGGGGTCCTTCCTCAGCCCCAGCATTTT
d_call: TRBD2; v_call: TRBV24-1; clone_size: .; j_call: TRBJ2-1; cdr3_aa: CATSVVLAGRYNEQFF; cdr3_nt: TGTGCCACCAGTGTGGTACTAGCGGGGAGGTACAATGAGCAGTTCTTC
d_call: .; v_call: TRBV7-9; clone_size: .; j_call: TRBJ2-4; cdr3_aa: CASSKQGGAKNIQYF; cdr3_nt: TGTGCCAGCAGCAAACAGGGCGGAGCCAAAAACATTCAGTACTTC
d_call: TRBD1; v_call: TRBV4-3; clone_size: .; j_call: TRBJ1-5; cdr3_aa: CASSQDRGNLIIQPQHF; cdr3_nt: TGCGCCAGCAGCCAGGACAGGGGTAACCTAATCATCCAGCCCCAGCATTTT
d_call: .; v_call: TRBV9; clone_size: few; j_call: TRBJ2-3; cdr3_aa: CASSVGPQGMATDTQYF; cdr3_nt: TGTGCCAGCAGCGTAGGTCCCCAGGGTATGGCCACAGATACGCAGTATTTT
d_call: TRBD1; v_call: TRBV28; clone_size: .; j_call: TRBJ2-7; cdr3_aa: CAAMDRVSSYEQYF; cdr3_nt: TGTGCCGCCATGGACAGGGTGAGCTCCTACGAGCAGTACTTC
d_call: TRBD1; v_call: TRBV6-6; clone_size: .; j_call: TRBJ1-4; cdr3_aa: CASSTLTRGNEKLFF; cdr3_nt: TGTGCCAGCAGTACCCTGACCAGGGGGAATGAAAAACTGTTTTTT
d_call: TRBD2; v_call: TRBV6-2/TRBV6-3; clone_size: .; j_call: TRBJ2-3; cdr3_aa: CASSYSTGTREYF; cdr3_nt: TGTGCCAGCAGTTACTCGACCGGGACTAGAGAGTATTTT
d_call: .; v_call: TRBV12-3/TRBV12-4; clone_size: .; j_call: TRBJ2-3; cdr3_aa: CASRLNGDTQYF; cdr3_nt: TGTGCCAGCAGACTGAATGGGGATACGCAGTATTTT
d_call: TRBD1; v_call: TRBV20-1; clone_size: .; j_call: TRBJ1-6; cdr3_aa: CSARQGEYYNSPLHF; cdr3_nt: TGCAGTGCTCGACAGGGGGAGTATTATAATTCACCCCTCCACTTT
d_call: .; v_call: TRBV20-1; clone_size: few; j_call: TRBJ2-5; cdr3_aa: CSARDLGGTLETQYF; cdr3_nt: TGCAGTGCTAGAGATCTTGGGGGTACTTTGGAGACCCAGTACTTC
d_call: .; v_call: TRBV12-3/TRBV12-4; clone_size: .; j_call: TRBJ2-1; cdr3_aa: CASSLAGLREQFF; cdr3_nt: TGTGCCAGCAGTTTGGCGGGTTTGCGTGAGCAGTTCTTC
d_call: TRBD1; v_call: TRBV18; clone_size: few; j_call: TRBJ2-5; cdr3_aa: CASSGQEKETQYF; cdr3_nt: TGTGCCAGCTCGGGACAGGAAAAAGAGACCCAGTACTTC
d_call: TRBD1; v_call: TRBV7-9; clone_size: .; j_call: TRBJ2-7; cdr3_aa: CASSARSGTGLSERYF; cdr3_nt: TGCGCCAGCAGCGCGCGCTCCGGGACAGGCCTAAGCGAGCGGTACTTC
d_call: TRBD2; v_call: TRBV7-8; clone_size: .; j_call: TRBJ2-3; cdr3_aa: CASSLSGGAISDTQYF; cdr3_nt: TGTGCCAGCAGCTTGAGCGGGGGGGCCATTTCAGATACGCAGTATTTT
d_call: TRBD1; v_call: TRBV4-3; clone_size: .; j_call: TRBJ2-2; cdr3_aa: CASSRSGTGRTGELFF; cdr3_nt: TGCGCCAGCAGCCGATCCGGGACAGGGAGAACCGGGGAGCTGTTTTTT
d_call: TRBD2; v_call: TRBV20-1; clone_size: many; j_call: TRBJ2-3; cdr3_aa: CSAPTSSDTQYF; cdr3_nt: TGCAGTGCGCCGACTAGCTCAGATACGCAGTATTTT
d_call: .; v_call: TRBV6-1; clone_size: many; j_call: TRBJ2-5; cdr3_aa: CASSEQLQETQYF; cdr3_nt: TGTGCCAGCAGTGAACAGTTACAAGAGACCCAGTACTTC
d_call: .; v_call: TRBV6-2/TRBV6-3; clone_size: few; j_call: TRBJ2-3; cdr3_aa: CASRTVPDTQYF; cdr3_nt: TGTGCCAGCAGAACCGTGCCAGATACGCAGTATTTT
d_call: TRBD1; v_call: TRBV29-1; clone_size: few; j_call: TRBJ1-4; cdr3_aa: CSAQRGGNEKLFF; cdr3_nt: TGCAGCGCCCAGAGAGGGGGCAATGAAAAACTGTTTTTT
d_call: TRBD2; v_call: TRBV27; clone_size: few; j_call: TRBJ2-7; cdr3_aa: CASSLQRGGHYEQYF; cdr3_nt: TGTGCCAGCAGTCTCCAGCGGGGAGGACATTACGAGCAGTACTTC
d_call: TRBD1; v_call: TRBV2; clone_size: .; j_call: TRBJ1-2; cdr3_aa: CASSRDSPLGYTF; cdr3_nt: TGTGCCAGCAGCCGGGACAGTCCTTTGGGCTACACCTTC
d_call: .; v_call: TRBV10-3; clone_size: few; j_call: TRBJ2-7; cdr3_aa: CAISQSYEQYF; cdr3_nt: TGTGCCATCAGCCAGTCCTACGAGCAGTACTTC
d_call: TRBD1; v_call: TRBV29-1; clone_size: .; j_call: TRBJ1-1; cdr3_aa: CSGGGQGVEAFF; cdr3_nt: TGCAGCGGAGGGGGACAGGGAGTGGAAGCTTTCTTT
d_call: .; v_call: TRBV7-2; clone_size: few; j_call: TRBJ2-5; cdr3_aa: CASSLVASPKETQYF; cdr3_nt: TGTGCCAGCAGCTTAGTTGCTAGCCCAAAAGAGACCCAGTACTTC
d_call: .; v_call: TRBV28; clone_size: .; j_call: TRBJ1-1; cdr3_aa: CASSSFLPEAFF; cdr3_nt: TGTGCCAGCAGTTCATTCCTACCTGAAGCTTTCTTT
d_call: TRBD1; v_call: TRBV2; clone_size: .; j_call: TRBJ1-5; cdr3_aa: CASRDRVEQPQHF; cdr3_nt: TGTGCCAGCAGGGACAGGGTTGAGCAGCCCCAGCATTTT
d_call: TRBD1; v_call: TRBV7-2; clone_size: few; j_call: TRBJ1-2; cdr3_aa: CASSSRQGASNYGYTF; cdr3_nt: TGTGCCAGCAGCTCTCGGCAGGGGGCAAGTAACTATGGCTACACCTTC
d_call: .; v_call: TRBV6-1; clone_size: few; j_call: TRBJ2-7; cdr3_aa: CASSEKLAVYEQYF; cdr3_nt: TGTGCCAGCAGTGAGAAACTAGCAGTCTACGAGCAGTACTTC
d_call: TRBD1; v_call: TRBV28; clone_size: .; j_call: TRBJ1-5; cdr3_aa: CASSFDRVGQPQHF; cdr3_nt: TGTGCCAGCAGTTTCGACAGGGTCGGACAGCCCCAGCATTTT
d_call: TRBD1; v_call: TRBV5-1; clone_size: .; j_call: TRBJ2-1; cdr3_aa: CASSLWGTANEQFF; cdr3_nt: TGCGCCAGCAGCCTGTGGGGGACAGCCAATGAGCAGTTCTTC
d_call: .; v_call: TRBV7-2; clone_size: .; j_call: TRBJ2-5; cdr3_aa: CASRETSMETQYF; cdr3_nt: TGTGCCAGCAGGGAGACTAGTATGGAGACCCAGTACTTC
d_call: .; v_call: TRBV29-1; clone_size: few; j_call: TRBJ2-7; cdr3_aa: CSVEGGRLEGNEQYF; cdr3_nt: TGCAGCGTTGAAGGCGGCAGACTTGAGGGAAACGAGCAGTACTTC
d_call: .; v_call: TRBV28; clone_size: few; j_call: TRBJ1-6; cdr3_aa: CASSLYRADGNSPLHF; cdr3_nt: TGTGCCAGCAGTTTATACCGGGCCGACGGAAATTCACCCCTCCACTTT
d_call: .; v_call: TRBV3-1; clone_size: few; j_call: TRBJ2-7; cdr3_aa: CASSPKGAGSRAYEQYF; cdr3_nt: TGTGCCAGCAGCCCCAAGGGAGCAGGCAGCCGAGCCTACGAGCAGTACTTC